This is a list of T cell receptor beta chains from one sample in a study of blood T cell repertoires in COVID-19. Only in-frame clones appear in the TCRdb table, and some are missing; sequencing was by immunoSEQ multiplex PCR. The data contain roughly 330,000 clones, roughly 86% of them singletons. Sequences were obtained from peripheral blood. Receptors originate from a woman between 45 and 65 years old with acute or convalescent COVID-19. Both conserved end residues are part of each CDR3. Fields, in order: V gene, D gene, J gene, clone size, CDR3 protein, CDR3 DNA. A D gene is named only where the DNA matches it firmly. Clone size appears in some rows only: once, few, many, or a class for an expanded clone.

V gene: TRBV7-2; D gene: .; J gene: TRBJ2-4; clone size: .; CDR3 protein: CASSRRPVTSPIAKNIQYF; CDR3 DNA: TGTGCCAGCAGCCGGCGTCCGGTGACTAGTCCTATAGCCAAAAACATTCAGTACTTC
V gene: TRBV2; D gene: .; J gene: TRBJ2-7; clone size: once; CDR3 protein: CASSEGHSSYEQYF; CDR3 DNA: TGTGCCAGCAGTGAAGGCCACAGCTCCTACGAGCAGTACTTC
V gene: TRBV28; D gene: .; J gene: TRBJ2-7; clone size: once; CDR3 protein: CASSQGADPNEQYF; CDR3 DNA: TGTGCCAGCAGCCAAGGGGCCGACCCCAACGAGCAGTACTTC
V gene: TRBV2; D gene: .; J gene: TRBJ1-1; clone size: .; CDR3 protein: CASREFDTEAFF; CDR3 DNA: TGTGCCAGCAGGGAATTCGACACTGAAGCTTTCTTT
V gene: TRBV6-5; D gene: .; J gene: TRBJ2-1; clone size: .; CDR3 protein: CASSRGREYNEQFF; CDR3 DNA: TGTGCCAGCAGCCGCGGACGGGAGTACAATGAGCAGTTCTTC
V gene: TRBV7-2; D gene: .; J gene: TRBJ2-1; clone size: .; CDR3 protein: CASSFYSGFVHNEQFF; CDR3 DNA: TGTGCCAGCAGCTTTTATAGCGGTTTTGTTCACAATGAGCAGTTCTTC
V gene: TRBV4-1; D gene: .; J gene: TRBJ2-1; clone size: once; CDR3 protein: CASSRRWGDPPQEQFF; CDR3 DNA: TGCGCCAGCAGCCGGAGGTGGGGGGATCCCCCCCAAGAGCAGTTCTTC
V gene: TRBV5-8; D gene: .; J gene: TRBJ1-2; clone size: .; CDR3 protein: CASHPGQIYGYTF; CDR3 DNA: TGTGCCAGCCACCCGGGACAAATCTATGGCTACACCTTC
V gene: TRBV6-4; D gene: TRBD1; J gene: TRBJ1-1; clone size: .; CDR3 protein: CASRGDRDTEAFF; CDR3 DNA: TGTGCCAGCAGGGGGGACAGGGACACTGAAGCTTTCTTT
V gene: TRBV24-1; D gene: TRBD1; J gene: TRBJ2-2; clone size: .; CDR3 protein: CATSASWTGDNGELFF; CDR3 DNA: TGTGCCACCAGTGCCTCCTGGACAGGGGATAACGGGGAGCTGTTTTTT
V gene: TRBV6-5; D gene: .; J gene: TRBJ1-5; clone size: once; CDR3 protein: CASTPGHSNQPQHF; CDR3 DNA: TGTGCCAGCACCCCGGGACATAGCAATCAGCCCCAGCATTTT
V gene: TRBV12-3/TRBV12-4; D gene: .; J gene: TRBJ2-2; clone size: .; CDR3 protein: CASSFDSGELFF; CDR3 DNA: TGTGCCAGCAGCTTTGACTCCGGGGAGCTGTTTTTT
V gene: TRBV16; D gene: TRBD1; J gene: TRBJ1-4; clone size: .; CDR3 protein: CASSQWLQGAEKLFF; CDR3 DNA: TGTGCCAGCAGCCAATGGTTGCAGGGGGCGGAAAAACTGTTTTTT
V gene: TRBV29-1; D gene: .; J gene: TRBJ2-1; clone size: once; CDR3 protein: CSVDRGALGNEQFF; CDR3 DNA: TGCAGCGTTGACAGGGGTGCCCTAGGGAATGAGCAGTTCTTC
V gene: TRBV27; D gene: .; J gene: TRBJ2-1; clone size: .; CDR3 protein: CASSLPGSYNEQFF; CDR3 DNA: TGTGCCAGCAGTTTACCCGGGTCCTACAATGAGCAGTTCTTC
V gene: TRBV18; D gene: .; J gene: TRBJ1-5; clone size: .; CDR3 protein: CASALTANQPQHF; CDR3 DNA: TGTGCCAGCGCGCTAACAGCTAATCAGCCCCAGCATTTT
V gene: TRBV7-9; D gene: TRBD2; J gene: TRBJ2-1; clone size: once; CDR3 protein: CASSLVLAGVHEQFF; CDR3 DNA: TGTGCCAGCAGCTTAGTCCTAGCGGGAGTCCATGAGCAGTTCTTC